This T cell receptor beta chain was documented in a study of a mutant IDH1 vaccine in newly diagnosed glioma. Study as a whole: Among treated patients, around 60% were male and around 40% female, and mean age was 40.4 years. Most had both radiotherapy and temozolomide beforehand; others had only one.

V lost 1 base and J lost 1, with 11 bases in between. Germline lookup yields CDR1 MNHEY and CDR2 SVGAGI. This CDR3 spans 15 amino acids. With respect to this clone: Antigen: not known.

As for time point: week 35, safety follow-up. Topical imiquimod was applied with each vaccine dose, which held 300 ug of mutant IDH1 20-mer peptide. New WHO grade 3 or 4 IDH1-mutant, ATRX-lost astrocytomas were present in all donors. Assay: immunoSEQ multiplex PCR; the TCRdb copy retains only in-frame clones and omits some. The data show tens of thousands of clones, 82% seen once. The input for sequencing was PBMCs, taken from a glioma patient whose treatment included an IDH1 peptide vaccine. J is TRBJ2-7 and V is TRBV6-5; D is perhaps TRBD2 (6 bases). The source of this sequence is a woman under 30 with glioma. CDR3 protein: CASSYWKEGSYEQYF. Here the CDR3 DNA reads TGTGCCAGCAGTTACTGGAAGGAGGGATCCTACGAGCAGTACTTC.